Presented here are 15 T cell receptor beta chains from one specimen sequenced in a study of T cell responses to AZD1222 COVID-19 vaccine. Clones were read by immunoSEQ multiplex PCR, and TCRdb kept only the in-frame ones, dropping some. The table has nearly 90,000 clones, approximately 85% seen once. The sample consisted of peripheral blood, taken on day 0 of AZD1222 vaccination. These TCRs come from an adult in good health.

The V gene is TRBV5-1, the J gene TRBJ2-7; 13 nucleotides agree with TRBD2. Germline CDR1 SGHRS, CDR2 YFSETQ. The CDR3 runs to 17 residues. V lost 1 base and J lost 0; bases outside the gene matches: 4. DNA for the CDR3: TGCGCCAGCAGCTTGACTAGCGGGAGGGTGGGCTCCTACGAGCAGTACTTC. Residues: CASSLTSGRVGSYEQYF.

V usage is TRBV4-2 and J usage is TRBJ2-5; TRBD2 matches at 9 bases. V was clipped by 1 base and J by 0 bases; unmatched bases: 3. Germline CDR1 reads LGHNA; CDR2 reads YNFKEQ. This CDR3 is built from 16 residues. CDR3 in DNA: TGTGCCAGCAGCCAAGTGGCTAGCGGGAACCAAGAGACCCAGTACTTC. It translates to CASSQVASGNQETQYF.

The chain combines TRBV30 with TRBJ1-6, with 10 positions matching TRBD1. This CDR3 contains 15 residues. Looked up from germline, CDR1 is GTSNPN and CDR2 is SVGIG (reference sequence). The trim removed 3 bases at V and 9 bases at J, leaving 8 bases unmatched. CDR3 DNA sequence: TGTGCCTGGAGGCAAAAGACAGGGGGCGTTTCACCCCTCCACTTT. Translation gives CAWRQKTGGVSPLHF. Variable domain in full (rest from reference TRBV30 and TRBJ1-6): SQTIHQWPATLVQPVGSPLSLECTVEGTSNPNLYWYRQAAGRGLQLLFYSVGIGQISSEVPQNLSASRPQDRQFILSSKKLLLSDSGFYLCAWRQKTGGVSPLHFGNGTRLTVT.

V is TRBV7-7 and J is TRBJ1-4; D is uncertain. With 2 bases removed from V and 8 bases from J, the gap between germline ends came to 9 bases. This CDR3 region has 13 residues. Germline lookup yields CDR1 SSHAT and CDR2 FNYEAQ (reference sequence). CDR3 sequence: CASSLSVGEKLFF. The CDR3 coding sequence is TGTGCCAGCAGCTTATCGGTAGGGGAAAAACTGTTTTTT.

The chain joins TRBV4-3 to TRBJ2-3; the D is unclear. Germline V gene sequence: CDR1 LGHNA, CDR2 YSLEER. The CDR3 consists of 14 residues. Between the trimmed V and J ends, which lost 3 bases and 2 bases, there was a span of 9 bases. The CDR3 region has the DNA TGCGCCAGCAGCCATACCCCTAACACAGATACGCAGTATTTT. This sequence encodes CASSHTPNTDTQYF.

The rearrangement uses TRBV6-7 and TRBJ1-6; no clear D gene. Being an ORF, TRBV6-7 has a function that is uncertain. V gave up 4 bases and J gave up 7 bases, with 20 bases separating them. The CDR3 runs to 17 residues. The CDR3 is CASSSVASNIGNSPLHF. CDR3 in DNA: TGTGCCAGCAGTTCAGTTGCCAGCAATATTGGGAATTCACCCCTCCACTTT.

The chain recombines TRBV3-1 (or the pseudogene TRBV3-2) with TRBJ1-4, with D uncertain. V gave up 4 bases and J gave up 0 bases, with 6 bases separating them. The CDR3 is made up of 14 amino acids. The germline gives CDR1 LGHDT, CDR2 YNNKEL (reference sequence). CDR3 DNA sequence: TGTGCCAGCAGCCTGGGCGCAACTAATGAAAAACTGTTTTTT. It encodes CASSLGATNEKLFF.

V is TRBV4-1 and J is TRBJ1-1; possible D gene TRBD1, 6 bases. This CDR3 is built from 14 residues. CDR1 is MGHRA, CDR2 YSYEKL, per germline. With 4 bases removed from V and 6 bases from J, the gap between germline ends came to 15 bases. The CDR3 reads CASSPDSASPEAFF. The CDR3 DNA follows: TGCGCCAGCAGCCCGGACAGCGCCTCCCCTGAAGCTTTCTTT.

V is TRBV9 and J is TRBJ2-7; maybe TRBD2 (6 bases). V lost 0 bases, J lost 2 bases, and 12 bases lay in between. This CDR3 is built from 15 residues. Germline CDR1 reads SGDLS; CDR2 reads YYNGEE. This CDR3 reads CASSVDDGGAYEQYF. The CDR3 DNA follows: TGTGCCAGCAGCGTAGATGACGGGGGAGCCTACGAGCAGTACTTC.

J is TRBJ1-2 and V is TRBV5-5; 10 bases fit TRBD1. This CDR3 spans 16 amino acids. Germline V gene sequence: CDR1 SGHKS, CDR2 YYEKEE (reference sequence). The J segment lost 4 bases and the V segment lost 2 bases, leaving 8 bases of the junction unmatched. CDR3 nucleotide sequence: TGTGCCAGCAGCTTAACGGTGGGGGACAGGGGCTATGGCTACACCTTC. This gives the protein CASSLTVGDRGYGYTF.

V and J are TRBV3-1 (or the pseudogene TRBV3-2) and TRBJ2-7; 8 nucleotides line up with TRBD1. CDR3 length: 14 amino acids. Germline values: CDR1 LGHDT, CDR2 YNNKEL (reference sequence). V dropped 5 bases and J dropped 4; count of bases not matched to a gene: 7. CDR3 DNA: TGTGCCAGCAGCGCCGAAGACAGGGGTTACGAGCAGTACTTC. It encodes CASSAEDRGYEQYF.

The rearrangement links TRBV5-6 to TRBJ1-1; D is perhaps TRBD1 (5 bases). The CDR3 is made up of 18 amino acids. The germline V gene has CDR1 SGHDT and CDR2 YYEEEE. V was cut by 0 bases and J by 0 bases, with 18 bases left in between. The CDR3 is CASSLAPGTWGMNTEAFF. The CDR3 nucleotides are TGTGCCAGCAGCTTGGCCCCCGGGACTTGGGGCATGAACACTGAAGCTTTCTTT. The full variable domain, completed using reference TRBV5-6 and TRBJ1-1, is DAGVTQSPTHLIKTRGQQVTLRCSPKSGHDTVSWYQQALGQGPQFIFQYYEEEERQRGNFPDRFSGHQFPNYSSELNVNALLLGDSALYLCASSLAPGTWGMNTEAFFGQGTRLTVV.

This chain uses TRBV7-8 with TRBJ1-1; the D gene is possibly TRBD1 (6 bases). The V gene's germline CDR1 is SGHVS and CDR2 FQNEAQ. CDR3 length: 13 residues. V shed 5 bases and J shed 4 bases, with 11 bases lying between them. Here the CDR3 DNA reads TGTGCCAGCAGCAGCACAGGGTCCACTGAAGCTTTCTTT. Translation: CASSSTGSTEAFF.

The V and J genes are TRBV7-3 and TRBJ2-3; the match to TRBD1 covers 7 bases. Trimming cost V 4 bases and J 0 bases; bases outside gene matches: 4. This CDR3 spans 15 amino acids. The germline V gene has CDR1 SGHTA and CDR2 FQGTGA. The CDR3 loop is CASSSTGFSTDTQYF. The DNA of the CDR3 is TGTGCCAGCAGCTCGACAGGGTTTAGCACAGATACGCAGTATTTT.

The chain joins TRBV9 to TRBJ2-1; TRBD2 aligns across 10 bases. V dropped 4 bases and J dropped 0; count of bases not matched to a gene: 7. The CDR3 is 17 amino acids. Germline V CDR1 and CDR2: SGDLS, YYNGEE. In DNA form, the CDR3 reads TGTGCCAGCAGCTTAAGGACTAGCGGAATCTCCTACAATGAGCAGTTCTTC. Amino acid sequence: CASSLRTSGISYNEQFF. The complete variable domain, with remaining parts taken from reference TRBV9 and TRBJ2-1, reads DSGVTQTPKHLITATGQRVTLRCSPRSGDLSVYWYQQSLDQGLQFLIQYYNGEERAKGNILERFSAQQFPDLHSELNLSSLELGDSALYFCASSLRTSGISYNEQFFGPGTRLTVL.